This T cell receptor beta chain is drawn from a study of graft-versus-host responses after intestinal transplantation. Study-wide findings and caveats: Across patients carrying graft-donor T cell macrochimerism, allografts held high graft-versus-host to host-versus-graft clonal ratios. Recipient bone marrow held GvH clones, some seen earlier in ileum or blood.

The protocol was immunoSEQ multiplex PCR, while the TCRdb copy is restricted to in-frame clones and leaves out a portion. The sample lists around 92,000 clones, around 88% seen once, with roughly 1.4% in the top ten. The CDR3 is 14 amino acids. From germline, CDR1 is MNHEY and CDR2 SMNVEV (reference sequence). V was cut by 4 bases and J by 4 bases, with 13 bases left in between. As to this clone: What it binds is unknown.

The sample consisted of PBMCs, taken 255 days after intestinal transplant. The chain combines TRBV27 with TRBJ1-2, with D possibly being TRBD1 (5 bases). This clonotype was sampled from a human patient who received an intestinal transplant, so some T cells may come from the graft donor. CDR3 sequence reads: CASSYLGAGYGYTF. The CDR3 DNA reads TGTGCCAGCAGTTACCTCGGGGCAGGCTATGGCTACACCTTC.